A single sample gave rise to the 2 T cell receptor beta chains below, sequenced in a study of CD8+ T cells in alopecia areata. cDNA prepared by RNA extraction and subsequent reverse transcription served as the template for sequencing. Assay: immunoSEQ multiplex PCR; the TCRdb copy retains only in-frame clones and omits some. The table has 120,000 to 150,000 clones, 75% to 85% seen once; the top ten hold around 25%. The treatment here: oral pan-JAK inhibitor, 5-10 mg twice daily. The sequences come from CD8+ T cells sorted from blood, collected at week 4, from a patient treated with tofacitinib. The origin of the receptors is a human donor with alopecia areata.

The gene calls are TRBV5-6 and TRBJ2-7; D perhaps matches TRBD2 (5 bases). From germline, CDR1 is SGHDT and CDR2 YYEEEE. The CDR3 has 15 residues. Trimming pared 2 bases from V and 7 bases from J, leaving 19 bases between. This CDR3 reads CASSFPGNQAWEQYF. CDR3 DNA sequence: TGTGCCAGCAGCTTCCCCGGGAACCAGGCCTGGGAGCAGTACTTC. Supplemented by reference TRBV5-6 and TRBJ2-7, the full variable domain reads DAGVTQSPTHLIKTRGQQVTLRCSPKSGHDTVSWYQQALGQGPQFIFQYYEEEERQRGNFPDRFSGHQFPNYSSELNVNALLLGDSALYLCASSFPGNQAWEQYFGPGTRLTVT.

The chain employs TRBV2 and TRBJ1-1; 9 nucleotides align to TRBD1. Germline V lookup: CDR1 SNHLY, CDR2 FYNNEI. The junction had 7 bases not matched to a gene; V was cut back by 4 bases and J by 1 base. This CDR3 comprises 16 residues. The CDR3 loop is CASSGTQGAWNTEAFF. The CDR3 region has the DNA TGTGCCAGCAGTGGAACACAGGGGGCTTGGAACACTGAAGCTTTCTTT. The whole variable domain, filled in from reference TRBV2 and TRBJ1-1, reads EPEVTQTPSHQVTQMGQEVILRCVPISNHLYFYWYRQILGQKVEFLVSFYNNEISEKSEIFDDQFSVERPDGSNFTLKIRSTKLEDSAMYFCASSGTQGAWNTEAFFGQGTRLTVV.